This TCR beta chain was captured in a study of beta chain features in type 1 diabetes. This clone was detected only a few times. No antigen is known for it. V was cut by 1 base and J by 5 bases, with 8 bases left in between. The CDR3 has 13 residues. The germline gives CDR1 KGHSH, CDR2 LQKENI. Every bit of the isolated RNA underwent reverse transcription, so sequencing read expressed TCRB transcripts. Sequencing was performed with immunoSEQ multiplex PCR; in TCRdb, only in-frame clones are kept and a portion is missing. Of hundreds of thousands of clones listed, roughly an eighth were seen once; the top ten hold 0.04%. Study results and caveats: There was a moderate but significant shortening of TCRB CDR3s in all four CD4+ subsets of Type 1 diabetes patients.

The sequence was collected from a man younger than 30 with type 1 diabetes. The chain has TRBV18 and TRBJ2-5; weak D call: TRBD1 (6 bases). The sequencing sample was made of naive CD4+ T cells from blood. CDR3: CASSPLRGETQYF. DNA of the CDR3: TGTGCCAGCTCACCACTGAGGGGGGAGACCCAGTACTTC.